This T cell receptor beta chain was profiled in a study of CXCR3-negative and CXCR3-positive naive CD8 T cells. As regards this clonotype: Its target is unknown.

This CDR3 contains 11 residues. The V gene's germline CDR1 is MNHEY and CDR2 SVGEGT. Study-level findings and limits: Naive subsets displayed similar surface CD5, and TCR strength was inferred from TRB CDR3 properties.

Triplicates of over 250,000 cells were sorted from each CD8+ T cell subset. Cells classed as naive CD8+ T cells were CD45RO-CCR7+CD27+CD95-. 5' RACE with UMI labels generated the TRB cDNA libraries. Reanalyzing the 5' RACE reads, TCRdb keeps one entry per CDR3 protein, without DNA. This repertoire comprises tens of thousands of distinct CDR3 sequences; its ten largest clones make up more than 1.5%. The sample was naive CXCR3- CD8+ T cells from blood. Subset reported: CD45RO-CCR7+CD27+CD95- naive CD8+ T cells lacking CXCR3 (TNR3-). The chain employs TRBV6-2 or TRBV6-3 and TRBJ1-5. This receptor was taken from a human donor in good health. Some clones in this sample may be carry-over from other donors' samples. The CDR3 spells CASRQLGNQHF.